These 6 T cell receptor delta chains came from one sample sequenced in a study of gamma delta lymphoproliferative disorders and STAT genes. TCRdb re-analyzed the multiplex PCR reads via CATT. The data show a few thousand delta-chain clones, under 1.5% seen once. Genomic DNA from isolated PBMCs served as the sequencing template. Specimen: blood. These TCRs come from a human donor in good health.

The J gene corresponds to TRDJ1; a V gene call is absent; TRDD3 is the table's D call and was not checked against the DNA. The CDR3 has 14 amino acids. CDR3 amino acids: CASLSLGDTHKLIF. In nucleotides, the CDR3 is TGTGCCTCCCTCTCACTGGGGGATACCCATAAACTCATCTTT.

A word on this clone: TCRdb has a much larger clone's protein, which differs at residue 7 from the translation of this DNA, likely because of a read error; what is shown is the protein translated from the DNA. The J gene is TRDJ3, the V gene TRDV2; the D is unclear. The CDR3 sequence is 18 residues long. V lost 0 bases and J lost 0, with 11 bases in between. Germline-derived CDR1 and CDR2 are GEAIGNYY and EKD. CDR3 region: CACDTLEGSSWDTRQMFF. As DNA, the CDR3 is TGTGCCTGTGACACCCTTGAGGGCAGCTCCTGGGACACCCGACAGATGTTTTTC.

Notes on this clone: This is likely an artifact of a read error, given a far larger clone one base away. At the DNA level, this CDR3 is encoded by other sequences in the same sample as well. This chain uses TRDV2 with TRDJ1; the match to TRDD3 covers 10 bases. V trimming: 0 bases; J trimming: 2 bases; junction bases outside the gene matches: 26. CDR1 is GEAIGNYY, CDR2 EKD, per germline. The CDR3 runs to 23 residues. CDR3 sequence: CACDTVNPTMGTGGSRYTDKLIF. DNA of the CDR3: TGTGCCTGTGACACCGTAAACCCTACTATGGGAACTGGGGGATCACGGTATACCGATAAACTCATCTTT.

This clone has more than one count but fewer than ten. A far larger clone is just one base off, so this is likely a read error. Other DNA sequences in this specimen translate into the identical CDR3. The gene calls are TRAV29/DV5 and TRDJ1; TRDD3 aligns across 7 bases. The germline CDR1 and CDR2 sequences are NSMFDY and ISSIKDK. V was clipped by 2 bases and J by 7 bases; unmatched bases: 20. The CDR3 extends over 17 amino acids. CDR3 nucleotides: TGTGCAGCAAGGCGATTCCGACCCCTGGGGGCCAGGGGTAAACTCATCTTT. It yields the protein CAARRFRPLGARGKLIF.

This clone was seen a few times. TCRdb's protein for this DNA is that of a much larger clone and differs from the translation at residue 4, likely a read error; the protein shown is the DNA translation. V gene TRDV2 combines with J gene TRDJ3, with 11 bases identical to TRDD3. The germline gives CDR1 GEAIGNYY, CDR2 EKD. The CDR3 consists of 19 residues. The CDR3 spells CACGTVGDTRSWDTRQMFF. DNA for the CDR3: TGTGCCTGTGGCACCGTGGGGGATACGCGTTCCTGGGACACCCGACAGATGTTTTTC.

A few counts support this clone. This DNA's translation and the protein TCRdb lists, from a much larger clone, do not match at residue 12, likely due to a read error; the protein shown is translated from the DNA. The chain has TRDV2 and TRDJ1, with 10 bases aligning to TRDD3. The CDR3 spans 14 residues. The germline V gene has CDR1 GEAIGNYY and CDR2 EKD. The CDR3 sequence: CACDSWGISDKPIF. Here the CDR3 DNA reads TGTGCCTGTGACAGCTGGGGGATAAGCGATAAACCCATCTTT.